The sequence of this T cell receptor (beta chain) was determined in a study of T-cell memory formation after mild COVID-19. Turning to the study itself: Largely donor-specific TCR clusters were found.

This clonotype has only a few counts. What it binds is unknown. After 5'RACE with constant-segment primers, TCR alpha and TCR beta cDNA libraries carrying sample barcodes and UMIs were obtained. One entry per CDR3 protein results from TCRdb running MiXCR on the 5' RACE reads. The data hold approximately 340,000 distinct CDR3 sequences, with about 16% observed a single time. General study results and limits: Some responding clones appeared in pre-infection memory, suggesting cross-reactive memory joined. The study found contracting CD4+ clones mainly in CM and EM and contracting CD8+ clones in EMRA.

Material for sequencing was PBMCs or a T cell subset sorted from them (not recorded which). This sequence originates from a young man who had mild COVID-19 (a few samples of this study predate the infection). Cell type and time point are not known.

CDR3 bases: TGTGCCAGCAGTTTAGTGGGCCTCCGGGGAGATACGCAGTATTTT. Translation gives CASSLVGLRGDTQYF. The chain joins TRBV12-3 or TRBV12-4 to TRBJ2-3; a weak D match, TRBD2 (5 bases). V was pared by 1 base and J by 5 bases, with 13 bases between. CDR3 length: 15 amino acids.